Listed below are T cell receptor beta chains from one sample, sequenced in a study of T cells after yellow fever vaccination. TCRdb passed the 5' RACE reads through MiXCR, listing each CDR3 protein once. The sample includes a few hundred thousand distinct CDR3 sequences, around 13% of them seen just once. The sample here was CD4+ T cells sorted from PBMCs, taken 15 days after the yellow fever booster vaccination. Source of these receptors: a man aged 18 to 29 who received the YFV17D yellow fever vaccine. The conserved cysteine and the conserved F or W are not part of the CDR3 here. The order of the fields is clone size, J gene, V gene, CDR3 protein. Clone size is given for some rows only: seen once, a few or many times, or a class if the clone is expanded.

clone size: NA; J gene: TRBJ2-3; V gene: TRBV20-1; CDR3 protein: SARLTSTDTQY
clone size: NA; J gene: TRBJ1-4; V gene: TRBV18; CDR3 protein: ASSPRKDEKLF
clone size: few; J gene: TRBJ1-6; V gene: TRBV11-2; CDR3 protein: ASSLASGAPLH
clone size: NA; J gene: TRBJ1-3; V gene: TRBV12-3/TRBV12-4; CDR3 protein: ASSLGDHSGNTIY
clone size: NA; J gene: TRBJ1-5; V gene: TRBV19; CDR3 protein: ASARGQGSNQPQH
clone size: few; J gene: TRBJ2-7; V gene: TRBV2; CDR3 protein: ASRTSGRDSEQY
clone size: many; J gene: TRBJ1-6; V gene: TRBV3-1; CDR3 protein: ASSPPAGTNSPLH
clone size: NA; J gene: TRBJ2-4; V gene: TRBV10-3; CDR3 protein: AIKKQGAKNIQY
clone size: NA; J gene: TRBJ1-2; V gene: TRBV4-3; CDR3 protein: ASSQDIHAGFPYGYT
clone size: NA; J gene: TRBJ1-5; V gene: TRBV2; CDR3 protein: ASRPEGINQPQH
clone size: NA; J gene: TRBJ1-5; V gene: TRBV2; CDR3 protein: ASSYGQGMGPQH
clone size: NA; J gene: TRBJ2-1; V gene: TRBV28; CDR3 protein: ASSSGEGSNEQF
clone size: NA; J gene: TRBJ2-3; V gene: TRBV7-3; CDR3 protein: ASSERSGGRTDTQY
clone size: few; J gene: TRBJ2-3; V gene: TRBV6-1; CDR3 protein: ASRTLAGGPDTQY
clone size: few; J gene: TRBJ1-5; V gene: TRBV6-6; CDR3 protein: ASSTRRDRVNQPQH
clone size: few; J gene: TRBJ1-2; V gene: TRBV6-1; CDR3 protein: ASSGRRYGYT
clone size: few; J gene: TRBJ1-1; V gene: TRBV5-1; CDR3 protein: ASSPSTLNTEAF
clone size: few; J gene: TRBJ2-6; V gene: TRBV12-3/TRBV12-4; CDR3 protein: ASRDRIGANVLT
clone size: NA; J gene: TRBJ2-3; V gene: TRBV5-1; CDR3 protein: ASSLEIAGITDTQY
clone size: NA; J gene: TRBJ1-1; V gene: TRBV10-3; CDR3 protein: AISESRQAFRTGAF
clone size: few; J gene: TRBJ1-5; V gene: TRBV6-2/TRBV6-3; CDR3 protein: ASRLRTGWNQPQH
clone size: few; J gene: TRBJ2-3; V gene: TRBV12-3/TRBV12-4; CDR3 protein: ASSPTSGGWQY
clone size: few; J gene: TRBJ2-3; V gene: TRBV7-9; CDR3 protein: ASSDTELTDTQY
clone size: many; J gene: TRBJ1-4; V gene: TRBV27; CDR3 protein: ASRPGGGAGEKLF
clone size: NA; J gene: TRBJ2-7; V gene: TRBV4-3; CDR3 protein: ASSQGPGINYEQY
clone size: NA; J gene: TRBJ2-5; V gene: TRBV5-1; CDR3 protein: ASKNAGETQY
clone size: NA; J gene: TRBJ2-5; V gene: TRBV3-1; CDR3 protein: ASSHGLWPQY
clone size: many; J gene: TRBJ2-3; V gene: TRBV19; CDR3 protein: ATSSQQGDRITDTQY
clone size: many; J gene: TRBJ2-1; V gene: TRBV7-7; CDR3 protein: ASSFNPTDNEQF
clone size: NA; J gene: TRBJ2-2; V gene: TRBV15; CDR3 protein: ATSSYTGTGELF
clone size: NA; J gene: TRBJ1-1; V gene: TRBV29-1; CDR3 protein: SVEKEVGGTEAF
clone size: few; J gene: TRBJ2-3; V gene: TRBV5-1; CDR3 protein: ASSLLRESTDTQY
clone size: few; J gene: TRBJ1-1; V gene: TRBV5-1; CDR3 protein: ASSLGQSVGAF
clone size: NA; J gene: TRBJ2-5; V gene: TRBV5-1; CDR3 protein: ASSLAGSGDGETQY
clone size: many; J gene: TRBJ1-4; V gene: TRBV18; CDR3 protein: ASSPGSNEKLF
clone size: few; J gene: TRBJ1-1; V gene: TRBV3-1; CDR3 protein: ASTRQGQGGEAF
clone size: NA; J gene: TRBJ2-3; V gene: TRBV5-1; CDR3 protein: ASSPLGGREDTQY
clone size: many; J gene: TRBJ1-3; V gene: TRBV4-3; CDR3 protein: ASSSTRSGNTIY
clone size: NA; J gene: TRBJ2-3; V gene: TRBV7-8; CDR3 protein: ASSPREGAYTQY
clone size: NA; J gene: TRBJ2-1; V gene: TRBV11-3; CDR3 protein: ASSDARSSYNEQF
clone size: NA; J gene: TRBJ2-1; V gene: TRBV9; CDR3 protein: ASSVAQSHEQF
clone size: few; J gene: TRBJ2-3; V gene: TRBV6-2/TRBV6-3; CDR3 protein: ASSYLPGLFTDTQY
clone size: NA; J gene: TRBJ1-5; V gene: TRBV11-2; CDR3 protein: ASSPGQGPQH
clone size: few; J gene: TRBJ2-3; V gene: TRBV12-3/TRBV12-4; CDR3 protein: ASSLRQTEDTQY
clone size: NA; J gene: TRBJ2-5; V gene: TRBV18; CDR3 protein: ASSPMRAEETQY
clone size: NA; J gene: TRBJ1-2; V gene: TRBV5-1; CDR3 protein: ASSLEPGAPGGYT
clone size: few; J gene: TRBJ1-1; V gene: TRBV7-2; CDR3 protein: ASSQHPNTEAF
clone size: few; J gene: TRBJ1-4; V gene: TRBV4-3; CDR3 protein: ASSPDHSYATNEKLF